This T cell receptor beta chain was recorded in a study of cytomegalovirus exposure and HLA in healthy donors (TCRdb year 2017). The study in broad terms: An earlier analysis of some 550 of the donors reported about 250 Gb of sequence data and approximately 110 million unique TCR beta sequences from 150 million to 200 million T cells. An early release that covered 500 to 800 HLA-typed donors contained about 300 gigabases of sequencing data and tens of millions of unique TCR sequences. Of the approximately 400 genotyped donors, less than 90% were placed in the genetic ancestry cluster associated with self-reported Caucasian donors. The study aimed to test whether cataloging public T cell receptors could reveal signatures of past pathogen exposure. The study profiled the T cell repertoires of hundreds of subjects by immunosequencing and related them to cytomegalovirus serostatus. A separate validation cohort of roughly 130 different subjects was used in addition to the 666-subject first cohort. To predict cytomegalovirus infection status, the study brought together high-throughput TCR immunosequencing, statistical association of individual TCRs with disease status, and machine learning. To study patterns of TCR occurrence, a later analysis re-analyzed previously published TCR beta repertoires from just over 650 donors and added high-resolution HLA genotyping. The later analysis used no new phenotypic data to find candidate immune exposures, relying instead on TCR beta sequences and their occurrence across donors. In an earlier analysis of 587 of the donors, high-throughput TCR beta sequencing was used to judge whether each TCR beta V gene segment behaved as functional or pseudogenic. Donor age, sex, ethnicity and CMV serostatus were compiled together with the repertoire data. A later genetic analysis took genome-wide SNP genotypes for about three fifths of the roughly 700 donors and used that subset as a discovery cohort. Every discovery cohort repertoire had been produced on one sequencing platform. Both class I and class II loci were covered by HLA typing, at four-digit resolution. The number of donors typed differed by locus, with about 620-630 for A, B, C, DRB1 and DQB1, roughly 520 for DQA1, 600 to 610 for DPA1, and 472 for DPB1. Five DR-DQ haplotypes were handled as single units for association and clustering, since linkage in the cohort was strong. Across approximately 400 genotyped donors of the cohort, an average of about 240,000 unique TCR beta nucleotide sequences per donor were sequenced, and roughly 20% of those sequences were non-productive.

Notes on this clone: Its antigen remains undetermined. No base quality information exists; no much larger clone differs at one position.

Study-wide findings and limitations: A further reported finding was that TCR beta sequences accurately predicted the HLA-A and HLA-B alleles for most subjects in the first cohort. In a later analysis, the rate of TCR association differed among HLA loci, with DRB1 alleles having the most associated TCRs and HLA-C alleles having the fewest. Compared with the roughly 670-donor mean, donors in an Asian-associated ancestry cluster had fewer N-insertions in productive TCRs, according to a later genetic analysis. In the study, around 150 TCR beta chains were listed as associated with cytomegalovirus. In a later genetic analysis, a missense DCLRE1C variant was associated with V-gene and J-gene trimming of TCR beta chains, and the association was replicated in an independent cohort. Roughly 17 rarely observed V segments, including chromosome 9 orphons, were excluded from the earlier analysis of several hundred of the donors because counts were too low. The classifier was reported to diagnose cytomegalovirus status with high specificity and sensitivity in both the original and validation cohorts. A later analysis associated 16,951 TCR beta sequences with specific HLA alleles at a false discovery rate of 0.05. Because HLA typing was unavailable for some donors at each locus, only the typed subset was used in association tests. A group of highly shared sequence variants was considered likely to be a technical artifact of the sequencing pipeline. The 87-base-pair reads could not distinguish some IMGT-functional V segments, including TRBV6-2 and TRBV6-3, so those segments were excluded. A later analysis found that HLA-associated TCR beta chains were more clonally expanded and had lower generation probabilities than equally common non-associated chains. The cohort was sequenced for TCR beta chains only, and without alpha or paired-chain data the features that could be detected were limited. Assigning TCR associations to individual alleles was difficult when HLA alleles, especially DR and DQ, strongly co-occurred. The presence/absence analyses assumed that sequencing depth was roughly uniform across donors, and that assumption may not be true. In a later analysis, most CMV-associated TCR beta chains were found to appear HLA-restricted, with HLA associations seemingly driven largely by CMV exposure. The only immune exposure information available for the cohort was CMV serostatus. The authors suggested that the approach could potentially be generalized to other disease states and immunological phenotypes. A few of the identified cytomegalovirus-associated TCR beta chains were confirmed in vitro to be specific for cytomegalovirus antigens. Correlated functional status among segregating V segments might be attributable to linkage disequilibrium, but an unknown experimental factor could not be ruled out. Most TCR sequences were observed very rarely across donors, whereas some public TCRs were present in many individuals. Broadly in line with IMGT annotations, most TCR beta V segments showed up in productive rearrangements about 90% or about 30% of the time in an earlier analysis of several hundred of the donors. In a later analysis, several top co-occurrence clusters were reported to appear linked to parvovirus B19, influenza, CMV and Epstein-Barr virus.

CDR1 SGDLS and CDR2 YYNGEE were looked up in the germline V gene. V loses 3 bases at its end and J loses 1 base; junction bases beyond the gene matches: 3. The CDR3 holds 14 amino acids from the cysteine to the phenylalanine. The sequence is cut down to CDR3 DNA, 42 bases in frame from base 1. The protocol used for the library was the immunoSEQ multiplex PCR assay. For the multiplex PCR, a mixture combining 60 forward primers for TCR Vbeta segments and 13 reverse primers for TCR Jbeta segments was used. Amplification of the CDR3 region of rearranged TCR beta genes was performed with a multiplex PCR assay on genomic DNA. The amplified TCR beta libraries were sequenced on the Illumina HiSeq System as 87-base-pair reads. Per the source publication's procedure: Across the 500 to 850 repertoires, a later analysis counted tens of millions of unique TCR beta chains, 9.5 million to 12 million of which were shared by at least two donors. Raw reads were error-corrected and collapsed into unique sequences with a nearest-neighbor algorithm that merged closely related sequences to remove PCR and sequencing errors. Alignment of CDR3 sequences to IMGT reference sequences was used to assign V, D and J gene segments. For a sequence to be retained, a match of at least six nucleotides was required to both a V gene segment and a J gene segment. Rearrangements were called productive when the CDR3 lacked stop codons and stayed in frame with V and J; all others were non-productive. Following IMGT convention, CDR3 was defined as the stretch from the second conserved V-encoded cysteine up to the conserved J-encoded phenylalanine. In an earlier analysis of 587 of the donors, sequences lacking an unambiguous match to a single V gene segment were excluded. An earlier analysis of roughly 590 of the donors called V segments functional above 56.7% productive rearrangements and segregating when the between-donor standard deviation exceeded 5%. A statistical classification framework was built for diagnosing cytomegalovirus status from the catalog of TCR beta chain sequences. A later analysis assigned V and J genes by comparing TCR nucleotide sequences with IMGT/GENE-DB human TR gene sequences. A later analysis assigned CDR3 sequences and most-parsimonious VDJ recombination scenarios with the TCRdist pipeline. In a later analysis, every TCR beta chain was defined by the combination of its CDR3 amino acid sequence and its V-gene family, and reads without a unique V-gene family were dropped. A later analysis removed several hundred highly shared, low-generation-probability nucleotide sequences to deal with suspected cross-contamination and a sequencing artifact. For each public chain, a later analysis derived a clonal expansion index from normalized ranks of inferred template counts within each repertoire. In a later analysis, generation probabilities were computed using a VDJ recombination model fitted to out-of-frame rearrangements, and the results were checked against IGoR. In a later analysis, TCR-TCR, TCR-HLA and TCR-CMV co-occurrence was scored with hypergeometric tests, and a repertoire-size bias correction was applied to TCR pairs. In a later analysis, false discovery rates were estimated by permuting HLA or CMV assignments 20 times. In a later analysis, co-occurring TCRs were grouped using DBSCAN, and TCRdist sequence similarity was added for clustering within HLA-allele-positive subsets. For co-occurrence clustering, repertoires with fewer than 30,000 or more than 120,000 public chains were excluded, along with 5 or 6 repertoires with anomalous nucleotide sharing. TCRdb retrieved this table from immuneACCESS and kept in-frame rearrangements only. Not all clones are present; in checked studies, unresolved V genes account for under half, and no reason is known for the remainder. V and J calls and clone size are given by that table; D and trimming were obtained from the DNA. In this sample the table shows about 160,000 clones, 71% of which occur a single time. The biggest ten clones account for approximately 3% of the sample.

The cohort comprised approximately 700 healthy bone marrow donors. Cohort members were all nominally healthy when sampled, although unrecorded immune exposures were likely present. The donor tested CMV seronegative and was one of the 352 seronegative cohort members. Each donor provided a peripheral blood sample, and peripheral blood mononuclear cells were used for TCR beta sequencing. The Qiagen DNeasy Blood Extraction Kit was used to extract genomic DNA from the blood cell samples. Sample: PBMCs. The receptor comes from a woman younger than 45 in good health and CMV-seronegative. The chain is assembled from TRBV9 and TRBJ2-7, with 8 bases aligning to TRBD1. Read as DNA, the sequence is TGTGCCAGCAGCGGACGGGACAGGTCCTACGAGCAGTACTTC. Its product reads: CASSGRDRSYEQYF.